One TCR beta chain is described in this entry. Per the germline V gene, CDR1 is MNHNS and CDR2 is SASEGT. This CDR3 has 18 residues. V lost 1 base and J lost 0; bases outside the gene matches: 6. This sample stems from a study of control samples from healthy donors and cancer patients. Produced via immunoSEQ multiplex PCR; TCRdb's table is partial and in-frame only. The repertoire holds some 110,000 clones, more than 85% seen once, with roughly 2.5% in the top ten. This clonotype originated in a young man in good health. Sequenced material: blood. This sequence joins TRBV6-1 and TRBJ2-1; 10 nucleotides match TRBD2. CDR3 DNA: TGTGCCAGCAGTGAAGAAACTAGCGGGGTGATCTCCTACAATGAGCAGTTCTTC. Its translation: CASSEETSGVISYNEQFF.